A single sample gave rise to the 22 T cell receptor beta chains below, sequenced in a study of blood T cell repertoires in COVID-19 (dated by TCRdb to the early 2020s). Library creation used the immunoSEQ multiplex PCR assay. TCRdb carries this immuneACCESS record with in-frame sequences only. Its versions omit some clonotypes, under half of them owing to an unresolved V gene in the studies checked, with the rest unexplained. The sample contains roughly 210,000 clones, around 86% of them found a single time. The ten top clones hold 7.2% of the sample. The sequenced sample was PBMCs or T cells enriched from blood (not recorded which). The source of these receptors is a man aged 25 to 40 in a cohort exposed to, infected with or recovered from COVID-19 (not recorded which).

The V gene is TRBV7-3, the J gene TRBJ2-1, with 10 bases aligning to TRBD2. V shed 5 bases, J shed 0 bases, and the junction held 4 bases outside the gene matches. Looked up from germline, CDR1 is SGHTA and CDR2 is FQGTGA. The CDR3 contains 16 residues. The CDR3: CASSDPSGSSYNEQFF. The CDR3, as DNA: TGTGCCAGCAGCGACCCTAGCGGGAGCTCCTACAATGAGCAGTTCTTC.

This chain links TRBV9 with TRBJ2-5; no clear D. V gave up 2 bases and J gave up 1 base, with 6 bases separating them. This CDR3 has 13 amino acids. The germline gives CDR1 SGDLS, CDR2 YYNGEE. This CDR3 is CASSVGGQETQYF. The CDR3, as DNA: TGTGCCAGCAGCGTTGGCGGCCAAGAGACCCAGTACTTC.

For the CDR3, the DNA is TGTGCCACCAGCAGAGTTGGACAGGGGAGGTGGGGTGGCTACACCTTC. It codes for CATSRVGQGRWGGYTF. The J gene is TRBJ1-2, the V gene TRBV15; 9 bases fit TRBD1. Germline assignment: CDR1 LNHNV and CDR2 YYDKDF (reference sequence). V shed 1 base, J shed 7 bases, and the junction held 10 bases outside the gene matches. The CDR3 consists of 16 residues.

The rearrangement uses TRBV11-1 and TRBJ2-5; 11 nucleotides align to TRBD1. The CDR3 sequence is 14 residues long. J gave up 9 bases and V 3 bases, and 6 bases lay outside the gene matches. Germline V gives CDR1 SGHAT, CDR2 FQDESV (reference sequence). Here the CDR3 DNA reads TGTGCCAGCAGCTTCAGGACAGGGGGCGAGGCCCAGTACTTC. This translates into CASSFRTGGEAQYF.

V is TRBV7-3 and J is TRBJ2-1; 9 bases are a match to TRBD1. CDR1 is SGHTA and CDR2 is FQGTGA in the germline V gene. The CDR3 length is 15 residues. With 1 base clipped from V and 6 bases from J, the junction kept 4 bases outside the gene matches. This CDR3 reads CASSLRDRDTNEQFF. CDR3 DNA sequence: TGTGCCAGCAGCTTAAGGGACAGGGACACCAATGAGCAGTTCTTC.

The chain joins TRBV6-5 to TRBJ1-2; D gene ambiguous. The germline V and J ends were trimmed by 9 bases and 1 base, with 9 bases remaining between them. This CDR3 has 12 residues. The germline V gene has CDR1 MNHEY and CDR2 SVGAGI. In DNA, the CDR3 is TGTGCCAGTGGAGGTTTTAACTATGGCTACACCTTC. This encodes CASGGFNYGYTF.

V gene TRBV28 combines with J gene TRBJ1-2, with TRBD1 matching over 8 bases. With 5 bases clipped from V and 7 bases from J, the junction kept 12 bases outside the gene matches. Per the germline V gene, CDR1 is MDHEN and CDR2 is SYDVKM. The CDR3 length is 15 residues. The chain's CDR3 is CASSGPATGEGGYTF. Here the CDR3 DNA reads TGTGCCAGCAGTGGCCCCGCGACAGGGGAGGGTGGCTACACCTTC.

The chain employs TRBV5-6 and TRBJ1-1; D is uncertain. The germline V gene has CDR1 SGHDT and CDR2 YYEEEE. CDR3 length: 17 amino acids. The germline V and J ends were trimmed by 4 bases and 3 bases, with 22 bases remaining between them. CDR3 in amino acids: CASSGLPGVFEDTEAFF. In nucleotides, the CDR3 is TGTGCCAGCAGCGGACTACCGGGAGTCTTTGAGGACACTGAAGCTTTCTTT.

The V call is TRBV7-2, the J call TRBJ1-2; TRBD1 matches at 9 bases. V dropped 3 bases and J dropped 5; count of bases not matched to a gene: 7. This CDR3 has 15 amino acids. CDR1 is SGHTA, CDR2 FQGNSA, per germline. This CDR3 is CASSFSGTGSYGYTF. The CDR3 nucleotides are TGTGCCAGCAGCTTTAGCGGGACAGGGAGTTATGGCTACACCTTC.

This clone turned up a few times. This chain links TRBV7-9 with TRBJ2-1; 11 positions match TRBD2. This CDR3 spans 16 amino acids. Germline CDR1 SEHNR, CDR2 FQNEAQ (reference sequence). The ends lost 3 bases at V and 3 bases at J; junction bases unmatched: 4. The CDR3 DNA follows: TGTGCCAGCAGCTTGGGTAGCGGGAGGGGCTACAATGAGCAGTTCTTC. Its protein is CASSLGSGRGYNEQFF.

This clone was picked up a small number of times. This chain connects TRBV5-1 to TRBJ1-1, with D hard to call. The V and J ends lost 3 bases and 4 bases respectively, with 16 bases between them. Germline-derived CDR1 and CDR2 are SGHRS and YFSETQ. This CDR3 is 15 amino acids long. CDR3 bases: TGCGCCAGCAGCTCGGGCCCCGGGAGCCGCACTGAAGCTTTCTTT. Encoded protein: CASSSGPGSRTEAFF.

The V call is TRBV20-1, the J call TRBJ2-7; D gene ambiguous. Trimming took 3 bases from V and 1 from J, leaving 19 bases between them. The CDR3 totals 16 residues. Germline CDR1 DFQATT, CDR2 SNEGSKA (reference sequence). In DNA form, the CDR3 reads TGCAGTGCTAGTCGGAGCTTGACCGGCGGTTCCTACGAGCAGTACTTC. Protein product: CSASRSLTGGSYEQYF.

The rearrangement joins TRBV7-9 to TRBJ2-1, with TRBD2 as a possible D gene (5 bases). V lost 5 bases to trimming and J lost 0 bases, with 20 bases between them. From germline, CDR1 is SEHNR and CDR2 FQNEAQ (reference sequence). This CDR3 is built from 18 residues. Written as DNA, the CDR3 is TGTGCCAGCAGCCGAGAACCCCAGCGGCAAAGCTCCTACAATGAGCAGTTCTTC. Its translation: CASSREPQRQSSYNEQFF. The full variable domain, its missing parts supplied by reference TRBV7-9 and TRBJ2-1, is DTGVSQNPRHKITKRGQNVTFRCDPISEHNRLYWYRQTLGQGPEFLTYFQNEAQLEKSRLLSDRFSAERPKGSFSTLEIQRTEQGDSAMYLCASSREPQRQSSYNEQFFGPGTRLTVL.

The chain carries TRBV5-6 and TRBJ2-5; the match to TRBD2 covers 13 bases. CDR1 SGHDT and CDR2 YYEEEE come from the germline V gene. The J segment lost 2 bases and the V segment lost 0 bases, leaving 10 bases of the junction unmatched. CDR3 length equals 19 residues. DNA for the CDR3: TGTGCCAGCAGCTTGGAAGGACTAGCGGGAGTCACCCCACAAGAGACCCAGTACTTC. It specifies CASSLEGLAGVTPQETQYF.

This clone was found a few times. J is TRBJ1-2 and V is TRBV2; 7 bases are shared with TRBD1. The CDR3 length is 14 residues. Germline loops: CDR1 SNHLY, CDR2 FYNNEI. V trimming: 5 bases; J trimming: 6 bases; junction bases outside the gene matches: 9. CDR3 protein: CASSYKTGSDGYTF. The CDR3 nucleotides are TGTGCCAGCAGTTACAAGACAGGGTCAGATGGCTACACCTTC.

The chain joins TRBV6-4 to TRBJ2-3; 7 bases fit TRBD2. This CDR3 has 13 amino acids. Germline trimming cut 6 bases from V and 6 bases from J; bases unmatched to any gene: 6. Germline loops: CDR1 MRHNA, CDR2 SNTAGT. The CDR3 loop is CASSEGRGDTQYF. CDR3 sequence (DNA): TGTGCCAGCAGCGAGGGGAGGGGTGATACGCAGTATTTT.

The chain joins TRBV4-3 to TRBJ2-7, with a weak D call TRBD2 (7 bases). Trimming took off 1 base at V and 9 bases at J, with 22 bases between the two ends. Germline CDR1 is LGHNA and CDR2 is YSLEER. This CDR3 region has 16 residues. DNA of the CDR3: TGCGCCAGCAGCCAAGGGTCCGCGGGGGCGCTTCGTGGGCAGTACTTC. Its protein is CASSQGSAGALRGQYF.

This clone was seen only once. The CDR3 loop is CASSDSDYSPLHF. CDR3 in DNA: TGTGCCAGCAGCGACTCGGATTATTCACCCCTCCACTTT. V and J are TRBV7-9 and TRBJ1-6; D is unresolved. Germline V gene lookup returns CDR1 SEHNR and CDR2 FQNEAQ (reference sequence). CDR3 size: 13 residues. V was pared by 5 bases and J by 8 bases, with 10 bases between.

The chain combines TRBV19 with TRBJ2-6; 11 bases are shared with TRBD1. The CDR3 covers 19 residues. The J segment lost 1 base and the V segment lost 5 bases, leaving 10 bases of the junction unmatched. Per the germline V gene, CDR1 is LNHDA and CDR2 is SQIVND (reference sequence). CDR3 sequence (DNA): TGTGCCAGTAGTGTTTCCTGGGACAGGGGGTTTTCTGGGGCCAACGTCCTGACTTTC. Amino acids: CASSVSWDRGFSGANVLTF.

The rearrangement joins TRBV5-1 to TRBJ2-5, with D maybe TRBD1 (6 bases). CDR1 is SGHRS and CDR2 is YFSETQ in the germline V gene. V dropped 0 bases and J dropped 2 bases, with 14 bases sitting between them. CDR3 size: 16 residues. The CDR3 DNA sequence: TGCGCCAGCAGCTTGGGGGCAGGGGTAACACAAGAGACCCAGTACTTC. This sequence encodes CASSLGAGVTQETQYF. Full variable domain (remainder filled in from reference TRBV5-1 and TRBJ2-5): KAGVTQTPRYLIKTRGQQVTLSCSPISGHRSVSWYQQTPGQGLQFLFEYFSETQRNKGNFPGRFSGRQFSNSRSEMNVSTLELGDSALYLCASSLGAGVTQETQYFGPGTRLLVL.

This clone was found once. The chain carries TRBV2 and TRBJ2-5; 10 bases line up with TRBD2. Looked up from germline, CDR1 is SNHLY and CDR2 is FYNNEI. The V segment lost 6 bases and the J segment 7 bases; nucleotides outside the gene matches: 5. This CDR3 contains 13 residues. CDR3 sequence (DNA): TGTGCCAGCAGATTGAGCGGGGGGGGGACCCAGTACTTC. Encoded protein: CASRLSGGGTQYF.

The CDR3 spells CATSREGLLTHSGANVLTF. CDR3 coding DNA: TGTGCCACCAGCAGAGAGGGACTTCTGACCCACTCTGGGGCCAACGTCCTGACTTTC. This sequence joins TRBV15 and TRBJ2-6; D is perhaps TRBD2 (6 bases). The CDR3 loop spans 19 amino acids. Germline V gene sequence: CDR1 LNHNV, CDR2 YYDKDF (reference sequence). V shed 0 bases and J shed 0 bases, with 15 bases lying between them.